This passage covers 17 T cell receptor beta chains from one sample sequenced in a study of blood T cell repertoires in COVID-19. The assay was immunoSEQ multiplex PCR, and TCRdb's table has in-frame clones only and misses some. The data hold around 70,000 clones, with about four fifths observed a single time. Sequencing used peripheral blood. Every receptor here comes from an older woman with acute or convalescent COVID-19.

The chain is built from TRBV3-1 (or the pseudogene TRBV3-2) and TRBJ1-6; D ambiguous. Deletions cut 4 bases from V and 6 bases from J, with 16 bases between. Germline V lookup: CDR1 LGHDT, CDR2 YNNKEL (reference sequence). The CDR3 contains 16 residues. For the CDR3, the DNA is TGTGCCAGCAGCCCAGAGAGAGGATTAGGTAATTCACCCCTCCACTTT. Amino acids: CASSPERGLGNSPLHF.

The chain is built from TRBV7-9 and TRBJ1-1; D gene ambiguous. The V end was cut by 5 bases, the J end by 1 base, with 14 bases between. Germline-derived CDR1 and CDR2 are SEHNR and FQNEAQ (reference sequence). The CDR3 loop spans 15 amino acids. CDR3 sequence: CASSVRLAGNTEAFF. In DNA form, the CDR3 reads TGTGCCAGCAGCGTTCGACTCGCGGGGAACACTGAAGCTTTCTTT.

The V and J genes are TRBV7-7 and TRBJ2-5; maybe TRBD1 (6 bases). Trimming took off 4 bases at V and 5 bases at J, with 17 bases between the two ends. Germline-derived CDR1 and CDR2 are SSHAT and FNYEAQ (reference sequence). This CDR3 spans 15 amino acids. CDR3 loop: CASSSLGTGLETQYF. CDR3 nucleotide sequence: TGTGCCAGCAGCTCCCTAGGCACAGGGCTGGAGACCCAGTACTTC.

In this sample, this clone turned up many times. The V and J genes are TRBV11-2 and TRBJ2-7; a weak D match, TRBD1 (5 bases). The V end lost 1 base, the J end lost 2 bases, and 12 bases lay between the germline ends. CDR1 SGHAT and CDR2 FQNNGV come from the germline V gene. There are 15 residues in the CDR3. CDR3 in DNA: TGTGCCAGCAGCTTAGGACAGCACATCACCTACGAGCAGTACTTC. This sequence encodes CASSLGQHITYEQYF.

The V call is TRBV30, the J call TRBJ1-3; D is unclear. The CDR3 length is 12 residues. V shed 0 bases and J shed 4 bases, with 4 bases lying between them. Germline lookup yields CDR1 GTSNPN and CDR2 SVGIG (reference sequence). The CDR3, as DNA: TGTGCCTGGAGTGTCTCCGGAAACACCATATATTTT. It is translated as CAWSVSGNTIYF.

This chain uses TRBV5-1 with TRBJ2-1; 9 nucleotides align to TRBD2. The CDR3 has 14 residues. With V trimmed by 1 base and J by 8 bases, 4 bases remained unmatched. Germline CDR1 is SGHRS and CDR2 is YFSETQ. The CDR3 DNA is TGCGCCAGCAGCTTGTGGCGGGAGGGGGATGAGCAGTTCTTC. This encodes CASSLWREGDEQFF.

V gene TRBV10-3 combines with J gene TRBJ2-1; TRBD2 matches 10 bases. The V and J ends lost 1 base and 6 bases, in that order; junction bases with no gene match: 3. This CDR3 has 15 residues. CDR1 is ENHRY, CDR2 SYGVKD, per germline. The CDR3 DNA reads as TGTGCCATCAGTGAGTTTAGCGGGAGGACCAATGAGCAGTTCTTC. Translation gives CAISEFSGRTNEQFF.

The rearrangement links TRBV19 to TRBJ2-1, with 7 bases matching TRBD2. The ends lost 5 bases at V and 9 bases at J; junction bases unmatched: 13. The CDR3 sequence is 15 residues long. Germline V gene sequence: CDR1 LNHDA, CDR2 SQIVND (reference sequence). CDR3 bases: TGTGCCAGTAGTGCCAGCGGGACTGGTATTCGTGAGCAGTTCTTC. Translation: CASSASGTGIREQFF.

The table lists this clone with a count of one. The rearrangement links TRBV5-1 to TRBJ1-1; 7 bases match TRBD1. V was pared by 4 bases and J by 0 bases, with 3 bases of the junction left unmatched. Germline V lookup: CDR1 SGHRS, CDR2 YFSETQ. The CDR3 contains 14 residues. CDR3 amino acids: CASSAGTVNTEAFF. The CDR3 nucleotides are TGCGCCAGCAGCGCCGGGACAGTGAACACTGAAGCTTTCTTT. Variable domain in full (rest from reference TRBV5-1 and TRBJ1-1): KAGVTQTPRYLIKTRGQQVTLSCSPISGHRSVSWYQQTPGQGLQFLFEYFSETQRNKGNFPGRFSGRQFSNSRSEMNVSTLELGDSALYLCASSAGTVNTEAFFGQGTRLTVV.

V gene TRBV10-3 combines with J gene TRBJ2-3, with D possibly TRBD2 on 6 matching bases. V dropped 11 bases and J dropped 1 base, with 16 bases sitting between them. This CDR3 spans 14 amino acids. Germline values: CDR1 ENHRY, CDR2 SYGVKD. CDR3 coding DNA: TGTGCCTCCCGCCCCCCTAGCGGCACAGATACGCAGTATTTT. Its translation is CASRPPSGTDTQYF.

The chain combines TRBV6-5 with TRBJ1-1; a possible D gene is TRBD1 (5 bases). Germline CDR1 MNHEY, CDR2 SVGAGI. The CDR3 loop spans 13 amino acids. Trimming left V 8 bases short and J 0 bases short, with 10 bases between. The CDR3 DNA reads as TGTGCCAGCGGGGGGTACATGAACACTGAAGCTTTCTTT. Its translation: CASGGYMNTEAFF.

This rearrangement joins TRBV27 to TRBJ2-1, with D perhaps TRBD2 (6 bases). Per germline, CDR1 MNHEY and CDR2 SMNVEV (reference sequence). The CDR3 has 15 amino acids. Trimming removed 3 bases from V and 3 bases from J, with 12 bases in between. The CDR3 sequence is CASSFRGSRYNEQFF. CDR3 sequence (DNA): TGTGCCAGCAGTTTTCGGGGGTCCCGCTACAATGAGCAGTTCTTC.

This chain connects TRBV7-9 to TRBJ2-7; TRBD1 aligns across 8 bases. CDR3 size: 16 residues. Trimming cost V 0 bases and J 1 base; bases outside gene matches: 5. Germline CDR1 and CDR2: SEHNR and FQNEAQ (reference sequence). The CDR3 is CASSLAIGQGSYEQYF. The CDR3 region has the DNA TGTGCCAGCAGCTTAGCGATAGGACAGGGTTCCTACGAGCAGTACTTC.

This clone has more than one count but fewer than ten. The rearrangement joins TRBV7-8 to TRBJ1-3, with 8 bases that match TRBD1. The ends lost 1 base at V and 3 bases at J; junction bases unmatched: 8. CDR3 size: 17 residues. CDR1 and CDR2 from the germline V gene are SGHVS and FQNEAQ. The CDR3 region is CASSLVRRTGFGNTIYF. The CDR3 DNA is TGTGCCAGCAGCTTAGTTAGGAGGACAGGGTTTGGAAACACCATATATTTT.

V and J are TRBV4-2 and TRBJ1-5; D is possibly TRBD1 (5 bases). V was pared by 3 bases and J by 0 bases, with 12 bases between. This CDR3 has 16 residues. Germline V gene lookup returns CDR1 LGHNA and CDR2 YNFKEQ. The CDR3 coding sequence is TGTGCCAGCAGCCAGGTTGGGGGGTTTAGCAATCAGCCCCAGCATTTT. Translation gives CASSQVGGFSNQPQHF.

This clone was detected only a few times. This chain joins TRBV5-1 and TRBJ2-2; 8 nucleotides line up with TRBD2. J gave up 6 bases and V 1 base, and 5 bases lay outside the gene matches. Per the germline V gene, CDR1 is SGHRS and CDR2 is YFSETQ. The CDR3 spans 15 residues. In nucleotides, the CDR3 is TGCGCCAGCAGCTTGCGGGAGGGCCGTCCCGGGGAGCTGTTTTTT. Translating gives CASSLREGRPGELFF.

The chain uses TRBV7-7 and TRBJ2-1; tentative D call: TRBD1 (6 bases). Trimming took off 2 bases at V and 5 bases at J, with 16 bases between the two ends. From germline, CDR1 is SSHAT and CDR2 FNYEAQ (reference sequence). The CDR3 consists of 16 residues. The chain's CDR3 is CASSLIQGTGNNEQFF. As DNA, the CDR3 is TGTGCCAGCAGCTTAATCCAGGGAACAGGGAACAATGAGCAGTTCTTC.